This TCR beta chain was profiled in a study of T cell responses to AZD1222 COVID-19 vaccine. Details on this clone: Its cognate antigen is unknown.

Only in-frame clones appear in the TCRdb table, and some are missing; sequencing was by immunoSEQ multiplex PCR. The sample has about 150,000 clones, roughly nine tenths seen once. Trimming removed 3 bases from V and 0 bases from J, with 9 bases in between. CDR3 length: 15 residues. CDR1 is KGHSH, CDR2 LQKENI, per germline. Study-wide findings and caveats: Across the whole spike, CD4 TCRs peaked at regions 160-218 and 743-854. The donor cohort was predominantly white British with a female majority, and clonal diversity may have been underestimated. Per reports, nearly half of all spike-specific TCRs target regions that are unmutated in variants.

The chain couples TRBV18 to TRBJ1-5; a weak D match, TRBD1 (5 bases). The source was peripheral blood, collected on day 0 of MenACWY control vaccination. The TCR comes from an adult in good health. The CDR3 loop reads CASSPGTSSNQPQHF. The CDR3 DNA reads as TGTGCCAGCTCACCTGGGACGTCTAGCAATCAGCCCCAGCATTTT.